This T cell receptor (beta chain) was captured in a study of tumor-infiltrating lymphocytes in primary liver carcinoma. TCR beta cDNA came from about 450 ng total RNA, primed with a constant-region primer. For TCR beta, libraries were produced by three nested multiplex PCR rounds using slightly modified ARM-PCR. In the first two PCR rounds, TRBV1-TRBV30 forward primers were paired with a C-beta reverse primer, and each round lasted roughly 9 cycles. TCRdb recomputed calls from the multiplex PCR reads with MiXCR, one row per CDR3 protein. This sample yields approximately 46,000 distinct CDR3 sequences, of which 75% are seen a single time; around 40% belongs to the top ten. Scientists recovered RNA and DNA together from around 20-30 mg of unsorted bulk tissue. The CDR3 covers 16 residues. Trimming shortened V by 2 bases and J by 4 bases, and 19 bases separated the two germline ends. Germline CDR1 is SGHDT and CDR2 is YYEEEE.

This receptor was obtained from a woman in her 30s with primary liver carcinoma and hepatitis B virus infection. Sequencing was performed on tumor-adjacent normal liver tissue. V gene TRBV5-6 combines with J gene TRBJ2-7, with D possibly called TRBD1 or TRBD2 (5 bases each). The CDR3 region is CASSFDKGRPIYEQYF. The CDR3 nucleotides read TGTGCCAGCAGCTTTGATAAGGGACGGCCGATATACGAGCAGTACTTC.